The entry below gives a single T cell receptor (beta chain) sequence along with its context. This CDR3 contains 14 residues. Trimming took off 4 bases at V and 4 bases at J, with 15 bases between the two ends. The data were obtained in a study of blood T cell repertoires in COVID-19. For the study at large: The United States, Italy and Spain were the sources of the acute and convalescent COVID-19 samples.

Per the authors' pipeline: Estimated nucleated cell counts came from reference gene primer amplification. Clones were read by immunoSEQ multiplex PCR, and TCRdb kept only the in-frame ones, dropping some. V, J and clone size derive from that table, while D and trimming were established from the DNA sequence. The sample yields 250,000 to 350,000 clones, 84% seen once. It was during active infection that Seattle patients were enrolled and then longitudinally followed. This chain connects TRBV5-3 to TRBJ2-7; no definite D call. TRBV5-3 is classed as an ORF, of uncertain function. The sequenced material came from peripheral blood. This clonotype was obtained from a human donor with COVID-19, enrolled during active disease. The donor label of this sample is uncertain. The CDR3 region is CARSPPICRYEQYF. CDR3 nucleotide sequence: TGTGCCAGAAGCCCCCCTATTTGCAGGTACGAGCAGTACTTC.